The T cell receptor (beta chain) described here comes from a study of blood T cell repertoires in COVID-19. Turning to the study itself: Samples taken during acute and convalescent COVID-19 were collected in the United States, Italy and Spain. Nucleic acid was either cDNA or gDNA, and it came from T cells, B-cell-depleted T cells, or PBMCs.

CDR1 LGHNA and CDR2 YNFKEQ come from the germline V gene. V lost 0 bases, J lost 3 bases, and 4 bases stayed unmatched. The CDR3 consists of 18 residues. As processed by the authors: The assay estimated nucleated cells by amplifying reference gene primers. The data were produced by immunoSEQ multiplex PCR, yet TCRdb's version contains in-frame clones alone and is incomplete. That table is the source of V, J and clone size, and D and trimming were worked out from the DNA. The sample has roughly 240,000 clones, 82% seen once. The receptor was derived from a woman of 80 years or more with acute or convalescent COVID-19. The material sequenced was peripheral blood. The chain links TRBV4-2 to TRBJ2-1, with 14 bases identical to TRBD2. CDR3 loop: CASSQDSGTSGGYNEQFF. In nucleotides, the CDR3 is TGTGCCAGCAGCCAAGATTCCGGGACTAGCGGGGGCTACAATGAGCAGTTCTTC.